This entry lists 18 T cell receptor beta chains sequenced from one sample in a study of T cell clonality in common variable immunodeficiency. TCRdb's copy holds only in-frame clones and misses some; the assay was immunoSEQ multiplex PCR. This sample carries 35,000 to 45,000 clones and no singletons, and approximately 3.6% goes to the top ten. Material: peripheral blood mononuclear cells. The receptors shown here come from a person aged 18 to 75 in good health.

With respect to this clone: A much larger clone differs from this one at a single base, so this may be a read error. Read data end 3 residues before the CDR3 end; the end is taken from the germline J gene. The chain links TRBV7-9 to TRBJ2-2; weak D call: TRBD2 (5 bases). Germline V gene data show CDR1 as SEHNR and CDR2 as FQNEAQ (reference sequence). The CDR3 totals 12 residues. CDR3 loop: CASNGESEKLFF. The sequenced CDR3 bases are TGTGCCAGCAACGGGGAGAGTGAAAAG.

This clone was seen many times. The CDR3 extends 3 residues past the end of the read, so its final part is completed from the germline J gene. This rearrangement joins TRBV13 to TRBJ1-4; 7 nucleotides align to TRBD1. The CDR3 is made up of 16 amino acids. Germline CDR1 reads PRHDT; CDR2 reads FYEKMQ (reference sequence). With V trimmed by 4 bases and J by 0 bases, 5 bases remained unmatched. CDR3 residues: CASSSRQGATNEKLFF. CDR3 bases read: TGTGCCAGCAGCTCGAGACAGGGTGCAACTAATGAAAAA. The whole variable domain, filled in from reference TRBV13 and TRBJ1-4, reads AAGVIQSPRHLIKEKRETATLKCYPIPRHDTVYWYQQGPGQDPQFLISFYEKMQSDKGSIPDRFSAQQFSDYHSELNMSSLELGDSALYFCASSSRQGATNEKLFFGSGTQLSVL.

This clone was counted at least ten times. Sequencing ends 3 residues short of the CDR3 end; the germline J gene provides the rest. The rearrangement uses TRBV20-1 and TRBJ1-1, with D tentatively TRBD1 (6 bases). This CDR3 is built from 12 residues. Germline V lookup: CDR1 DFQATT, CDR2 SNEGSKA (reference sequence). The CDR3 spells CSAKATDREAFF. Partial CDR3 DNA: TGCAGTGCTAAGGCCACAGACAGGGAA.

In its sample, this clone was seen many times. The CDR3 DNA, read in part, is TGTGCCAGCAGTGAAGACAGTTTGCTGAACACTGAA. Translation gives CASSEDSLLNTE. The whole CDR3 sequence reads CASSEDSLLNTEAFF. The chain has TRBV2 and TRBJ1-1; no clear D gene. With the read ending 3 residues before the CDR3 end, the germline J gene is used to fill in that end. The CDR3 consists of 15 residues. CDR1 SNHLY and CDR2 FYNNEI come from the germline V gene. Trimming cost V 1 base and J 0 bases, with 9 bases left between them.

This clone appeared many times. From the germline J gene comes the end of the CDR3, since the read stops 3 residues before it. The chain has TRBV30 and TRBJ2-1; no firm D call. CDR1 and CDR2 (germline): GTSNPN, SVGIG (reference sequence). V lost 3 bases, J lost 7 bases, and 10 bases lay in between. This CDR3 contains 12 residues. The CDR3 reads CAWRAGSNEQFF. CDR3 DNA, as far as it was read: TGTGCCTGGAGGGCCGGGTCGAATGAG. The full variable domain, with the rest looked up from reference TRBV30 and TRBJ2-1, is SQTIHQWPATLVQPVGSPLSLECTVEGTSNPNLYWYRQAAGRGLQLLFYSVGIGQISSEVPQNLSASRPQDRQFILSSKKLLLSDSGFYLCAWRAGSNEQFFGPGTRLTVL.

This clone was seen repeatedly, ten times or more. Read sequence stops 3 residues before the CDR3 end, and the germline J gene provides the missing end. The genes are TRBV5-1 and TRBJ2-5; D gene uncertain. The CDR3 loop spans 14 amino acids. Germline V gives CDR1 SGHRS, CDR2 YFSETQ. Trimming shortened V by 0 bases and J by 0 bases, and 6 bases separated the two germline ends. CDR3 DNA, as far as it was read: TGCGCCAGCAGCTTGGTGGGCAACCAAGAGACC. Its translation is CASSLVGNQET. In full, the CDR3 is CASSLVGNQETQYF.

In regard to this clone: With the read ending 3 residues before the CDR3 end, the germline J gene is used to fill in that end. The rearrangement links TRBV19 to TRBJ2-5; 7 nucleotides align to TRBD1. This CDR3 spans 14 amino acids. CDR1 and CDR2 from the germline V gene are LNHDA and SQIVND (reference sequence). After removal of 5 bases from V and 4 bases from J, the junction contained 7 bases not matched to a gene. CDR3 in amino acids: CASSDRTGGETQYF. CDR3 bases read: TGTGCCAGTAGTGACAGGACAGGCGGAGAGACC.

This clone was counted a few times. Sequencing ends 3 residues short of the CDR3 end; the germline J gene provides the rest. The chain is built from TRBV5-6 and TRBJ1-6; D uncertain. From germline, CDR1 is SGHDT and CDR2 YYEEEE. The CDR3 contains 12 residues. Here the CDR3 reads CASSLNSGPLHF. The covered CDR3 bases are TGTGCCAGCAGCTTGAACAGCGGGCCC.

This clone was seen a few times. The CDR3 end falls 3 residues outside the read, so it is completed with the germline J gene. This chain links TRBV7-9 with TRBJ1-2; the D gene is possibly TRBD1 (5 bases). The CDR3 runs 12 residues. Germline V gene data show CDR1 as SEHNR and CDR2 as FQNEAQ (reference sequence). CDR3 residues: CASSRTGSGYTF. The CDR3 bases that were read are TGTGCCAGCAGCAGAACAGGTTCCGGC.

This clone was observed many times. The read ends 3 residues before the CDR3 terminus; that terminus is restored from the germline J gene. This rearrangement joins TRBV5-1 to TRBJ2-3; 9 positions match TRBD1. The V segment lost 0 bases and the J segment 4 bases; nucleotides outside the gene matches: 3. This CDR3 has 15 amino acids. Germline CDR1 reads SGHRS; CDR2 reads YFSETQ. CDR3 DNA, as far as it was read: TGCGCCAGCAGCTTGGCTACAGGGGGCCCAGATACG. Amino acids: CASSLATGGPDT. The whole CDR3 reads CASSLATGGPDTQYF.

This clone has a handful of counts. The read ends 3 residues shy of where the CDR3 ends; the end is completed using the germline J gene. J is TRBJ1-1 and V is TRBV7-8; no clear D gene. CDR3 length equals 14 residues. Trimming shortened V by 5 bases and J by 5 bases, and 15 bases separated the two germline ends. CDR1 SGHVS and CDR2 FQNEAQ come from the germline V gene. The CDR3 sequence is CASSPRHGSTEAFF. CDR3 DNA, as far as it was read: TGTGCCAGCAGCCCAAGACATGGGTCAACTGAA.

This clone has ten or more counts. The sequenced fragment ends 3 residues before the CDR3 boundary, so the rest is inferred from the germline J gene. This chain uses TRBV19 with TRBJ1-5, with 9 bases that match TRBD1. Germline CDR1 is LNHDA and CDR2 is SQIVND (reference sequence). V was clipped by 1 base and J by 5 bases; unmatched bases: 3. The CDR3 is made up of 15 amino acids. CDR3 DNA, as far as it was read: TGTGCCAGTAGTATAGCGGGACAGGGCCATCAGCCC. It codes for CASSIAGQGHQP. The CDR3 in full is CASSIAGQGHQPQHF.

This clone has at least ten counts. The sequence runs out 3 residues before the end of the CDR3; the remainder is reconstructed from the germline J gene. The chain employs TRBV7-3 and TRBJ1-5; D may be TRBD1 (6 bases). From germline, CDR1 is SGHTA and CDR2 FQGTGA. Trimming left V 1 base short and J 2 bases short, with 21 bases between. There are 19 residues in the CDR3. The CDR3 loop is CASSLRPSSDSWGNQPQHF. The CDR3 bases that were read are TGTGCCAGCAGCTTAAGACCTTCCTCGGACAGTTGGGGCAATCAGCCC.

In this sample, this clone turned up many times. The CDR3 protein is CSAFRGRGQPQHF. CDR3 DNA, as far as it was read: TGCAGTGCTTTCAGGGGGCGTGGACAGCCC. The chain is built from TRBV20-1 and TRBJ1-5, with 8 nucleotides matching TRBD1. The DNA ends 3 residues before the CDR3 does, and the rest of the CDR3 is filled in from the germline J gene. V trimming: 5 bases; J trimming: 7 bases; junction bases outside the gene matches: 7. This CDR3 spans 13 amino acids. Germline lookup yields CDR1 DFQATT and CDR2 SNEGSKA (reference sequence).

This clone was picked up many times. The CDR3 bases that were read are TGTGCCAGCAGTTTTCGGGGGACAGGACACTACGAG. This codes for CASSFRGTGHYE. Given in full, the CDR3 is CASSFRGTGHYEQYF. The chain joins TRBV12-3 or TRBV12-4 to TRBJ2-7, with 8 bases identical to TRBD1. Read coverage stops 3 residues before the CDR3 terminus; the germline J gene supplies the remainder. The CDR3 consists of 15 residues. J lost 3 bases, V lost 3 bases, and 7 bases had no gene match.

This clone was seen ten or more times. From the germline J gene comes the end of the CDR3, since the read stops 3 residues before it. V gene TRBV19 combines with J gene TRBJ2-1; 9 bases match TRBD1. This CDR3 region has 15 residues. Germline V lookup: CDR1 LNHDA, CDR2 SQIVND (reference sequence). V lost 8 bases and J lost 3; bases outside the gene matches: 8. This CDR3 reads CASHRADRGYNEQFF. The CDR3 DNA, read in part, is TGTGCCAGTCATCGGGCGGACAGGGGCTACAATGAG.

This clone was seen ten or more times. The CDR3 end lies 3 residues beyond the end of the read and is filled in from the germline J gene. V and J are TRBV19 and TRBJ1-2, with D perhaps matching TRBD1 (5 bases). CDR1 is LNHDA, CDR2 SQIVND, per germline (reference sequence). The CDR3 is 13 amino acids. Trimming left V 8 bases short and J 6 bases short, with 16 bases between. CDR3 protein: CASRRQRLDGYTF. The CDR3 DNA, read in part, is TGTGCCAGTCGACGACAGAGGCTCGATGGC.

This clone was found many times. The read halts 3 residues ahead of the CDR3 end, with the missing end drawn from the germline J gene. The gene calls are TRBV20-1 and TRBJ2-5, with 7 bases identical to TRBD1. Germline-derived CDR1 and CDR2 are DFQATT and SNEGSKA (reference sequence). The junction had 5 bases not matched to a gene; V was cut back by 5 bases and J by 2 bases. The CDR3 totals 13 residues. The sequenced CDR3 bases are TGCAGTGCTTGGGACAGCTATCAAGAGACC. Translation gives CSAWDSYQET. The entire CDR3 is CSAWDSYQETQYF.